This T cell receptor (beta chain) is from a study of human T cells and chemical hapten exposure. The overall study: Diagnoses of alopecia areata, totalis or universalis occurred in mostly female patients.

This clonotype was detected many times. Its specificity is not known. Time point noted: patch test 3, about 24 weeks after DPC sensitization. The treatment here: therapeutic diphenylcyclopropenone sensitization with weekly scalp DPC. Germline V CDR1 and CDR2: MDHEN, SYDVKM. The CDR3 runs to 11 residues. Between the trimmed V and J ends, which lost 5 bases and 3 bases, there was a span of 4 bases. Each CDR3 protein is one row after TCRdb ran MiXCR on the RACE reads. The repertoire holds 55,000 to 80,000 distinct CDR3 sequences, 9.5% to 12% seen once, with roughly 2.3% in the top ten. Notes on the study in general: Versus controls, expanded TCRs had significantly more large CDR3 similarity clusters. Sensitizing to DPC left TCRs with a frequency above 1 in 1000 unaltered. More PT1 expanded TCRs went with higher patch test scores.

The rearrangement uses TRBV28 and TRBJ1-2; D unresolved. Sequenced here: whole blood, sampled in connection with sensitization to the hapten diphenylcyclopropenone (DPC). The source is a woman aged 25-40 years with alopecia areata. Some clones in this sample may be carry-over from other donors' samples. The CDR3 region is CASSRHYGYTF. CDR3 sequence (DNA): TGTGCCAGCAGTAGGCACTATGGCTACACCTTC.